This T cell receptor (beta chain) was captured by sequencing in a study of T-cell memory formation after mild COVID-19. Study-wide context: TCR clusters were mostly donor specific.

V lost 3 bases, J lost 4 bases, and 4 bases lay in between. CDR1 is ENHRY, CDR2 SYGVKD, per germline. CDR3 length: 12 amino acids. TCRdb redid the calling of the 5' RACE reads with MiXCR, one entry per CDR3 protein. The data contain some 250,000 distinct CDR3 sequences, around 17% of them singletons. The sequenced material came from PBMCs or a T cell subset sorted from them (not recorded which). This chain joins TRBV10-3 and TRBJ1-3; D gene uncertain. The source is a young man who had mild COVID-19 (a few samples of this study predate the infection). Cell type and time point are not known. CDR3: CAISDTGNTIYF. The DNA for the CDR3 is TGTGCCATCAGTGATACAGGAAACACCATATATTTT.